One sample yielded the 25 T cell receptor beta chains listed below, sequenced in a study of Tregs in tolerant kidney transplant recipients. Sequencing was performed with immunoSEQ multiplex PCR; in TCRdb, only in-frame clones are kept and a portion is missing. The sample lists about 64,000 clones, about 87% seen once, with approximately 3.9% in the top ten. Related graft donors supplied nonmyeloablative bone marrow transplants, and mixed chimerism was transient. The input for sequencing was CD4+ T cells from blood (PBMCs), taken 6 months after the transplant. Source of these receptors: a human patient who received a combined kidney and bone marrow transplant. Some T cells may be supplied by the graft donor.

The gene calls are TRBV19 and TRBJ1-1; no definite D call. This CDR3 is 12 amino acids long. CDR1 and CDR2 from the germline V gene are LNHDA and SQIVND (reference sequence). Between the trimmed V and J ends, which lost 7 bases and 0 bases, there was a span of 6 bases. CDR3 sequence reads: CASNRMNTEAFF. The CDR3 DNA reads TGTGCCAGTAACAGAATGAACACTGAAGCTTTCTTT.

Written as DNA, the CDR3 is TGTGCCAGTAGTATTAATGAGGTTTCCCCCTATGGCTACACCTTC. Residues: CASSINEVSPYGYTF. The rearrangement links TRBV19 to TRBJ1-2; D not certain. This CDR3 spans 15 amino acids. V was cut by 3 bases and J by 4 bases, with 15 bases left in between. Germline assignment: CDR1 LNHDA and CDR2 SQIVND (reference sequence).

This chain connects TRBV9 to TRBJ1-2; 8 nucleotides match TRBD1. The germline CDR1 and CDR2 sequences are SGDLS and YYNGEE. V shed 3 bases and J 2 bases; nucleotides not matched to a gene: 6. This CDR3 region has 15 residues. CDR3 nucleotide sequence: TGTGCCAGCAGCGGATACAGGGGGGGAAACTATGGCTACACCTTC. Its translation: CASSGYRGGNYGYTF.

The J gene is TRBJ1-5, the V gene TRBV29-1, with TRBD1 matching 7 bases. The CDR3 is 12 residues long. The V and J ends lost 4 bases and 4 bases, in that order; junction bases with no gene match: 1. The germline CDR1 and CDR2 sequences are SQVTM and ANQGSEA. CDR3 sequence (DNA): TGCAGCGTTGGGACAGGTAATCAGCCCCAGCATTTT. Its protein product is CSVGTGNQPQHF.

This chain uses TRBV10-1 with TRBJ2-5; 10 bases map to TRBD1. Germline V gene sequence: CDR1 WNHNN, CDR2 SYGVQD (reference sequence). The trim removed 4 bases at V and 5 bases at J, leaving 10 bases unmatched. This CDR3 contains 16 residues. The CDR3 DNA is TGCGCCAGCAGTGTGGCCGGGACAGGGGAGTCGGAGACCCAGTACTTC. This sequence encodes CASSVAGTGESETQYF.

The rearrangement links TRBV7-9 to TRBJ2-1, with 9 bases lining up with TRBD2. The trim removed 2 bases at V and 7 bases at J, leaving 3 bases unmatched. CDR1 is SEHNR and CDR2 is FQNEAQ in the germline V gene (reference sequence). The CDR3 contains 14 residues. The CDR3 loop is CASSLIAGVNEQFF. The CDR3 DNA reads TGTGCCAGCAGCTTAATAGCGGGAGTAAATGAGCAGTTCTTC.

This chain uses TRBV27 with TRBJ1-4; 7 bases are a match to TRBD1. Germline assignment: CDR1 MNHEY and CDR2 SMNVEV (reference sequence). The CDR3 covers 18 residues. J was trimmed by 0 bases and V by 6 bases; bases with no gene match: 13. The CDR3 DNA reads TGTGCCAGCAGACTGGGACAGATAAGAGGTGCAACTAATGAAAAACTGTTTTTT. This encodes CASRLGQIRGATNEKLFF.

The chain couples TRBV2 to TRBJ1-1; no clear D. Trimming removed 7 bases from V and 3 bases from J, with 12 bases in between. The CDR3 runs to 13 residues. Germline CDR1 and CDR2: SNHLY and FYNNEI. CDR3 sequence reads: CASTSFEDTEAFF. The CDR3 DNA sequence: TGTGCCAGCACTAGCTTTGAAGACACTGAAGCTTTCTTT.

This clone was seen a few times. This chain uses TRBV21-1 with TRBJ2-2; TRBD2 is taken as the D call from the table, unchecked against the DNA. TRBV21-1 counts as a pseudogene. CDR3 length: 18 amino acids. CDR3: CASSARQLAGDSTGELFF. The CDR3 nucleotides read TGTGCCAGCAGCGCGAGACAACTAGCGGGGGATTCCACCGGGGAGCTGTTTTTT.

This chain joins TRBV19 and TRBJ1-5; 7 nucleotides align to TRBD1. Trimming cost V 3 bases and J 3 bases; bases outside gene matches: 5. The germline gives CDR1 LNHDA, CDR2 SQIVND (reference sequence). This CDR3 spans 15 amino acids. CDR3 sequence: CASSIETGYNQPQHF. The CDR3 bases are TGTGCCAGTAGTATCGAGACAGGGTACAATCAGCCCCAGCATTTT.

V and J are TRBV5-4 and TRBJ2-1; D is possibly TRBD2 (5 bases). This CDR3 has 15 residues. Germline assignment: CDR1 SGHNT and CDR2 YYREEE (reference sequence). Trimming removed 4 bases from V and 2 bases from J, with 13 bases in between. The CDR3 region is CASSPDSPAYNEQFF. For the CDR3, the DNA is TGTGCCAGCAGCCCGGACTCCCCGGCCTACAATGAGCAGTTCTTC.

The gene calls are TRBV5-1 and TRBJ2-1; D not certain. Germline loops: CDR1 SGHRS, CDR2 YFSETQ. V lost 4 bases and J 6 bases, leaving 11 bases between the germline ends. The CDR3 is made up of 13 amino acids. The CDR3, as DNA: TGCGCCAGCAGCCGGTCCACCCTCAATGAGCAGTTCTTC. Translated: CASSRSTLNEQFF.

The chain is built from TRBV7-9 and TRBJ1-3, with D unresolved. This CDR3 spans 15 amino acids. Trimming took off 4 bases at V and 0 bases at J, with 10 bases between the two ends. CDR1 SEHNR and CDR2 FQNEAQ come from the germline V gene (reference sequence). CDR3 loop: CASSSQANSGNTIYF. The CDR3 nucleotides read TGTGCCAGCAGCTCCCAGGCCAACTCTGGAAACACCATATATTTT.

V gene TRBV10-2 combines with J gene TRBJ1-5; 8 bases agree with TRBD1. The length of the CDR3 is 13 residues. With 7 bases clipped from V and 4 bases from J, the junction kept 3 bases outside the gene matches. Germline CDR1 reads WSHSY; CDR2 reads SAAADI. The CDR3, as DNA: TGCGCCAGCACCCGACAGGGGAATCAGCCCCAGCATTTT. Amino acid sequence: CASTRQGNQPQHF.

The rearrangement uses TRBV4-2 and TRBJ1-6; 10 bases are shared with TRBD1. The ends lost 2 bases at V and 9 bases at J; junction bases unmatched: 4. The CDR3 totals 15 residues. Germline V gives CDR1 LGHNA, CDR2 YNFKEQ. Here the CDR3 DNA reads TGTGCCAGCAGCCAAAGATGGGACAGGGGTTCACCCCTCCACTTT. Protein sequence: CASSQRWDRGSPLHF.

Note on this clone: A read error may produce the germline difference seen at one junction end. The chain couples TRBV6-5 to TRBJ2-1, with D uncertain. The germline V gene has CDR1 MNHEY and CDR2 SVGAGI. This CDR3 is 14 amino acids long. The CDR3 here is CAGSYTRSRNEQFF. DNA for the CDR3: TGTGCCGGCAGTTATACCAGGTCTCGTAATGAGCAGTTCTTC.

The DNA for the CDR3 is TGTGCCACCTGGACAGGGCGTCTTTATGGCTACACCTTC. Translated: CATWTGRLYGYTF. The chain recombines TRBV19 with TRBJ1-2; 8 bases line up with TRBD1. Germline lookup yields CDR1 LNHDA and CDR2 SQIVND (reference sequence). CDR3 length equals 13 residues. V shed 10 bases, J shed 5 bases, and the junction held 9 bases outside the gene matches.

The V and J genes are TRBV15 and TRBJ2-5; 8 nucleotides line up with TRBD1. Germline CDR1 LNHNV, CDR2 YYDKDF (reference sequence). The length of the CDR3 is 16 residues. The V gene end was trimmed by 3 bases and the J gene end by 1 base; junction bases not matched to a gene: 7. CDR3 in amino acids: CATSSGDGQGQETQYF. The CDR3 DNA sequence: TGTGCCACCAGCAGTGGTGACGGACAGGGCCAAGAGACCCAGTACTTC.

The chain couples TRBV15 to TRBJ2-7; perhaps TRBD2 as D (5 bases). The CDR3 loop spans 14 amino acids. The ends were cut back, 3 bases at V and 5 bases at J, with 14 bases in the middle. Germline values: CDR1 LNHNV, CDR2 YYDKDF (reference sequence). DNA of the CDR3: TGTGCCACCAGCAGGCCCCCGGGGTTCGACGAGCAGTACTTC. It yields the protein CATSRPPGFDEQYF.

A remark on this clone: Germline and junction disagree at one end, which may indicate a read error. The CDR3 region has the DNA TGTGCCAGCAGACAAGACTCGTCCGGGGCAGATACGCAGTATTTT. Amino acid sequence: CASRQDSSGADTQYF. The V call is TRBV4-2, the J call TRBJ2-3, with a tentative D call TRBD2 (5 bases). CDR3 size: 15 residues. CDR1 and CDR2 (germline): LGHNA, YNFKEQ.

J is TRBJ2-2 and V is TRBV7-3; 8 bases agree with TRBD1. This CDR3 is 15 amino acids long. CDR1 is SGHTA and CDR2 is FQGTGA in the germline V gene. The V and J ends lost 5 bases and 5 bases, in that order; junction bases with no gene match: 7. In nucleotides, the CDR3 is TGTGCCAGCAGCCAGACAGGGGCAGGAACCGGGGAGCTGTTTTTT. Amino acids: CASSQTGAGTGELFF.

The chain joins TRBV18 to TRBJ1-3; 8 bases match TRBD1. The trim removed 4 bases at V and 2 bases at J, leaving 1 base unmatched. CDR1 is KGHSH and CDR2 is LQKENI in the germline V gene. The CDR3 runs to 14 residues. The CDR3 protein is CASSQQGAGNTIYF. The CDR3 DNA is TGTGCCAGCTCACAACAGGGGGCTGGAAACACCATATATTTT.

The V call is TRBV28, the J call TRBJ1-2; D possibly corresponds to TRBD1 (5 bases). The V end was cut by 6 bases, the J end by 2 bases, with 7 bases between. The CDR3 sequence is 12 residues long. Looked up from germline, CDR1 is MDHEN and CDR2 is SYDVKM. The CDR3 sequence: CASRTANYGYTF. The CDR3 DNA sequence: TGTGCCAGCAGGACAGCGAACTATGGCTACACCTTC.

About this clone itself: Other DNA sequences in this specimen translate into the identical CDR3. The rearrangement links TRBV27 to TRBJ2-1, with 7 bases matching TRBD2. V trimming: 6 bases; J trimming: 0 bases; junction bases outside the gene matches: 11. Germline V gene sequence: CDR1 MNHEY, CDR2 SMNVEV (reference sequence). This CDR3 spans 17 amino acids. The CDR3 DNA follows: TGTGCCAGCAGCCTCCCCCGGTCGGGAGGCTCCTACAATGAGCAGTTCTTC. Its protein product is CASSLPRSGGSYNEQFF.

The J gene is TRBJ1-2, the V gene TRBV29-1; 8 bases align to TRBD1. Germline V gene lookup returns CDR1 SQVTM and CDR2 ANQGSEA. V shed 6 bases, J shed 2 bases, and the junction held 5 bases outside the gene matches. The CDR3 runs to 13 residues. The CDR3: CSVSGGSNYGYTF. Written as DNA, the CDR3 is TGCAGCGTATCAGGGGGCTCGAACTATGGCTACACCTTC.